This T cell receptor (beta chain) was identified during a study of OX40 agonist ivuxolimab in advanced cancers. Overall study context: Of mixed ages from about 23 to 79 and averaging about 60 years, the group was about 80% male. Study-wide points: Clonal expansion in partial responders at 0.1-3.0 mg/kg ranked among the lowest. The study observed clonal expansion of CD4+ and CD8+ blood T cells by week 6 at 0.1 to 3.0 mg/kg.

To note about this clone: The antigen remains undetermined.

This CDR3 is 15 amino acids long. Trimming cost V 5 bases and J 8 bases, with 20 bases left between them. CDR1 is SNHLY, CDR2 FYNNEI, per germline. Produced via immunoSEQ multiplex PCR; TCRdb's table is partial and in-frame only. This sample has around 73,000 clones, with approximately 90% found just once. Sequencing used CD4+ or CD8+ T cells sorted from blood, obtained in a trial of the OX40 agonist ivuxolimab. The V gene is TRBV2, the J gene TRBJ2-3; D may be TRBD2 (5 bases). This clonotype was sampled from an adult with an advanced solid tumor such as melanoma, head and neck, liver or kidney cancer. Here the CDR3 reads CASSRRSGSSSTQYF. The CDR3 DNA sequence: TGTGCCAGCAGTCGCCGGAGCGGTTCTTCCTCTACGCAGTATTTT.